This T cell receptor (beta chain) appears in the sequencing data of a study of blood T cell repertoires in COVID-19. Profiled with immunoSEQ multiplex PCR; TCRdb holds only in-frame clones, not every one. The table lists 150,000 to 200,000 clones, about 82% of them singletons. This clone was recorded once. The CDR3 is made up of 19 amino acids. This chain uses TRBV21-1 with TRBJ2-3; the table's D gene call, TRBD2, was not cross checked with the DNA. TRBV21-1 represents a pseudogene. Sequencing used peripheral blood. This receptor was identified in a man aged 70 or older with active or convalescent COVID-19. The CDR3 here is CASSKGPGTSGLTTDTQYF. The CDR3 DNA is TGTGCCAGCAGCAAAGGCCCCGGGACTAGCGGATTAACCACAGATACGCAGTATTTT.